A selection of T cell receptor beta chains follows, all from one sample in a study of T cell changes during pregnancy in multiple sclerosis. TCRdb's table, derived via immunoSEQ multiplex PCR, lists solely in-frame clones and lacks some. The table shows about 68,000 clones, with about 91% occurring only once. Specimen: peripheral blood, collected in the second trimester of pregnancy. These TCRs come from a female donor in good health, enrolled as a control in a pregnancy study. Both conserved end residues are part of each CDR3. A D gene is named only where the DNA matches it firmly. Clone size appears in some rows only: once, few, many, or a class for an expanded clone.

d_gene	v_gene	j_gene	abundance	CDR3nt	CDR3aa
TRBD2	TRBV7-2	TRBJ2-1	NA	TGTGCCAGCAGCCCCTTGACTAGCGGGGGACCCAATGAGCAGTTCTTC	CASSPLTSGGPNEQFF
TRBD1	TRBV15	TRBJ2-2	NA	TGTGCCACCAGCAGTCCGGGACAGACTAACACCGGGGAGCTGTTTTTT	CATSSPGQTNTGELFF
NA	TRBV11-3	TRBJ1-1	NA	TGTGCCAGCAGCTTAAGCCCGAACACTGAAGCTTTCTTT	CASSLSPNTEAFF
NA	TRBV6-1	TRBJ2-2	NA	TGTGCCAGCAGTGGGCAATTTGGCGGGGAGCTGTTTTTT	CASSGQFGGELFF
NA	TRBV6-6	TRBJ2-1	NA	TGTGCCAGCAGTTACGAAGGGACACGCTCCTACAATGAGCAGTTCTTC	CASSYEGTRSYNEQFF
TRBD1	TRBV6-6	TRBJ1-2	NA	TGTGCCACTGGGGACAGGACTTTTGGCTACACCTTC	CATGDRTFGYTF
NA	TRBV11-3	TRBJ2-3	NA	TGTGCCAGCAGCTTAGATCTCACAGATACGCAGTATTTT	CASSLDLTDTQYF
NA	TRBV6-5	TRBJ1-5	once	TGTGCCAGCAGTAACAGGGTCAATCAGCCCCAGCATTTT	CASSNRVNQPQHF
NA	TRBV19	TRBJ2-1	NA	TGTGCCAGTAGTATGACAGGGGAGGGCAATGAGCAGTTCTTC	CASSMTGEGNEQFF
NA	TRBV14	TRBJ1-1	NA	TGTGCCAGCAGCCAAGTAAGTTTGGACAGAAGAGGTGAAGCTTTCTTT	CASSQVSLDRRGEAFF
NA	TRBV6-5	TRBJ1-4	once	TGTGCCAGCAGTCTACAGGGTATGAAGTCAGAAAAACTGTTTTTT	CASSLQGMKSEKLFF
NA	TRBV10-1	TRBJ2-1	NA	TGCGCCAGCAGTGAGTCGCGGGTTACAGGGTGGTCAAATGAGCAGTTCTTC	CASSESRVTGWSNEQFF
TRBD2	TRBV15	TRBJ2-1	NA	TGTGCCACCAGCAGAGATCCTAGCGGGAGATACAATGAGCAGTTCTTC	CATSRDPSGRYNEQFF
NA	TRBV18	TRBJ1-2	NA	TGTGCCAGCTCCCCGGGGGGGGCCCGAAACTATGGCTACACCTTC	CASSPGGARNYGYTF
TRBD1	TRBV28	TRBJ1-4	NA	TGTGCCAGCAGTCGACAGGGCTTAGTTGAAAAACTGTTTTTT	CASSRQGLVEKLFF
NA	TRBV5-1	TRBJ2-7	NA	TGCGCCAGCGGGCCGGGAGCGGCCGGCGAGCAGTACTTC	CASGPGAAGEQYF
NA	TRBV28	TRBJ1-6	NA	TGTGCCAGCAGCCGAACAGGGATCTATAATTCACCCCTCCACTTT	CASSRTGIYNSPLHF
NA	TRBV27	TRBJ1-3	NA	TGTGCCAGCAGTTCGCCACAGCAAGCTCGTGGAAACACCATATATTTT	CASSSPQQARGNTIYF
TRBD1	TRBV5-4	TRBJ1-2	NA	TGTGCCAGCAGCTTGGTAGGGGGCGCGATCAATGGCTACACCTTC	CASSLVGGAINGYTF
TRBD1	TRBV28	TRBJ2-1	NA	TGTGCCAGCAACCACAGGGGGTTGAGCTCCTACAATGAGCAGTTCTTC	CASNHRGLSSYNEQFF
NA	TRBV27	TRBJ2-3	NA	TGTGCCAGCAGTTTATTAGGCGGTACCACAGATACGCAGTATTTT	CASSLLGGTTDTQYF
TRBD1	TRBV6-1	TRBJ2-7	NA	TGTGCCAGCAGTGCCGGGACAGGGGTAGTCTACGAGCAGTACTTC	CASSAGTGVVYEQYF
TRBD2	TRBV7-3	TRBJ2-2	NA	TGTGCCAGCAGCGTCACTAGCGGGAGGGACACCGGGGAGCTGTTTTTT	CASSVTSGRDTGELFF
NA	TRBV11-1	TRBJ2-5	once	TGTGCCAGCAGCCGACGGGGGGCCCAAGAGACCCAGTACTTC	CASSRRGAQETQYF
NA	TRBV29-1	TRBJ2-3	NA	TGCAGCGTCGATGGCCTCTCGCGGCAGCAGGGGCATACGCAGTATTTT	CSVDGLSRQQGHTQYF
TRBD1	TRBV28	TRBJ2-1	NA	TGTGCCAGCAGTCGGGACAGGCGACTAGAGCAGTTCTTC	CASSRDRRLEQFF
NA	TRBV6-6	TRBJ2-7	once	TGTGCCAGCAGTTACGGGGCGGGGTTAAACGAGCAGTACTTC	CASSYGAGLNEQYF
NA	TRBV5-4	TRBJ2-7	NA	TGTGCCAGCAGCCCGGGACACGTCTACGAGCAGTACTTC	CASSPGHVYEQYF
TRBD1	TRBV18	TRBJ1-6	NA	TGTGCCAGCTCACCCGTCGGGACAGGCCTTAATTCACCCCTCCACTTT	CASSPVGTGLNSPLHF
TRBD1	TRBV11-2	TRBJ2-6	NA	TGTGCCAGCAGCTTATTCCAGGGGGCTCTCTCTGGGGCCAACGTCCTGACTTTC	CASSLFQGALSGANVLTF
NA	TRBV28	TRBJ2-5	NA	TGTGCCAGCAGTTCCATACTAGAGACCCAGTACTTC	CASSSILETQYF
TRBD1	TRBV28	TRBJ1-4	once	TGTGCCAGCAGAAGACAGGGTGCAACTAATGAAAAACTGTTTTTT	CASRRQGATNEKLFF
TRBD2	TRBV6-1	TRBJ2-1	few	TGTGCCAGCAGTGGACTAGCGGGGGGGAATGAGCAGTTCTTC	CASSGLAGGNEQFF
NA	TRBV6-5	TRBJ1-2	NA	TGTGCCACCCCCCTTCGACACCACTATGGCTACACCTTC	CATPLRHHYGYTF
TRBD2	TRBV19	TRBJ2-2	NA	TGTGCCAGTAGCCCCCTGCGGGGGTGGTCCGGGGAGCTGTTTTTT	CASSPLRGWSGELFF
NA	TRBV7-2	TRBJ1-4	NA	TGTGCCAGCAGCCCCGGACAGTCAACTAATGAAAAACTGTTTTTT	CASSPGQSTNEKLFF
TRBD2	TRBV6-1	TRBJ2-1	NA	TGTGCCGGTCAAGTCGGGGTAGCGGGGTACAATGAGCAGTTCTTC	CAGQVGVAGYNEQFF
NA	TRBV6-5	TRBJ2-3	NA	TGTGCCTCCTGTAAGCGTACTAGCACAGATACGCAGTATTTT	CASCKRTSTDTQYF
TRBD1	TRBV2	TRBJ1-4	NA	TGTGCCAGCGGGGAAGCGCTCCGGGACAGTGCAACTAATGAAAAACTGTTTTTT	CASGEALRDSATNEKLFF
TRBD2	TRBV28	TRBJ2-1	NA	TGTGCCAGCAGTTTTGTTAGCGGGACCGATGAGCAGTTCTTC	CASSFVSGTDEQFF
NA	TRBV6-5	TRBJ1-1	NA	TGTGCCAGCAGTTACGGCCCCTACACTGAAGCTTTCTTT	CASSYGPYTEAFF
TRBD1	TRBV15	TRBJ1-4	NA	TGTGCCACCAGCCCCCTCGGACAGGGGGATGAAAAACTGTTTTTT	CATSPLGQGDEKLFF
NA	TRBV7-9	TRBJ2-1	NA	TGTGCCAGCAGCTTCTCTTCCAATGAGCAGTTCTTC	CASSFSSNEQFF
TRBD1	TRBV10-2	TRBJ1-5	NA	TGCGCCAGCGCAGCGGGACAGGGGTTTCATCAGCCCCAGCATTTT	CASAAGQGFHQPQHF
NA	TRBV19	TRBJ2-7	NA	TGTGCCACCCAACCAGGGGGGCCCTCCTACGAGCAGTACTTC	CATQPGGPSYEQYF
TRBD2	TRBV6-5	TRBJ2-1	NA	TGTGCCAGCAAGGCTAGCGGACACAATGAGCAGTTCTTC	CASKASGHNEQFF
TRBD1	TRBV29-1	TRBJ2-5	NA	TGCAGCGTTAGCCTCCGTAGGACAGGGCAAGAGACCCAGTACTTC	CSVSLRRTGQETQYF
NA	TRBV28	TRBJ2-7	NA	TGTGCCAGCACTCAGACGGGCCTGGGAGGCTACGAGCAGTACTTC	CASTQTGLGGYEQYF
NA	TRBV12-5	TRBJ1-2	NA	TGTGCTAGTGGTTCCCATAACAGGGTGGATGGCTACACCTTC	CASGSHNRVDGYTF
NA	TRBV5-6	TRBJ1-3	NA	TGTGCCAGTCGAGGGATCTCTGGAAACACCATATATTTT	CASRGISGNTIYF
NA	TRBV28	TRBJ2-1	NA	TGTGCCAGCAGTTCCAAGTCGATCAGTACAGGGACGTTATACAATGAGCAGTTCTTC	CASSSKSISTGTLYNEQFF
NA	TRBV10-3	TRBJ1-5	NA	TGTGCCACCAATTTTCAGGGGCTGGATCAGCCCCAGCATTTT	CATNFQGLDQPQHF